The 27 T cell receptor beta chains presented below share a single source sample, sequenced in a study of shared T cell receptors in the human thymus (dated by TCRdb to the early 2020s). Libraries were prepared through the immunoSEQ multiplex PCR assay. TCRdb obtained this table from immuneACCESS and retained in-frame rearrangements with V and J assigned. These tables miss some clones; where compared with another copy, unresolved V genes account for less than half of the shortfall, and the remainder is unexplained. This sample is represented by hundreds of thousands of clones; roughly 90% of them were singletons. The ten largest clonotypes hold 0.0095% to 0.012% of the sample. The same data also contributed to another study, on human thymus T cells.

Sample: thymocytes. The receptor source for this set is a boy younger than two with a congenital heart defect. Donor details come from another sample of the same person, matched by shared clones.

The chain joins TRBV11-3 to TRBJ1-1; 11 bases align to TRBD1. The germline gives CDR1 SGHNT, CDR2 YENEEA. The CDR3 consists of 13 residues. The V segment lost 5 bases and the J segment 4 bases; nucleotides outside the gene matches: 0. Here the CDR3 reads CASSGTGGTEAFF. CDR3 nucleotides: TGTGCCAGCAGCGGGACAGGGGGCACTGAAGCTTTCTTT. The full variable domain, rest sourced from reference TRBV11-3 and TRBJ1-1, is EAGVVQSPRYKIIEKKQPVAFWCNPISGHNTLYWYLQNLGQGPELLIRYENEEAVDDSQLPKDRFSAERLKGVDSTLKIQPAELGDSAVYLCASSGTGGTEAFFGQGTRLTVV.

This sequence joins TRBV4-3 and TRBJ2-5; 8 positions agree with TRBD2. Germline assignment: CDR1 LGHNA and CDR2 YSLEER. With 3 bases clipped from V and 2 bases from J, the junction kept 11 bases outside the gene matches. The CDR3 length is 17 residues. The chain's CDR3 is CASSQDSLAAYQETQYF. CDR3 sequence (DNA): TGCGCCAGCAGCCAGGATTCACTAGCGGCCTATCAAGAGACCCAGTACTTC.

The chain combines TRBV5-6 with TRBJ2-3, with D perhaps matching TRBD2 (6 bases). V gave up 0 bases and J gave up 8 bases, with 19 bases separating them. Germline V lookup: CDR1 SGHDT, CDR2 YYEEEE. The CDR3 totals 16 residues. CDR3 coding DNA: TGTGCCAGCAGCTTGGACAGCCCCGGGAGAGGTGGTACGCAGTATTTT. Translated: CASSLDSPGRGGTQYF.

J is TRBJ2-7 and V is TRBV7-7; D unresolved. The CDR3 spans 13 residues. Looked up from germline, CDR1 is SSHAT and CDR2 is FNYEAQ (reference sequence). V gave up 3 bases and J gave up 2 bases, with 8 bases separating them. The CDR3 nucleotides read TGTGCCAGCAGCTTTGGCGGTACCTACGAGCAGTACTTC. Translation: CASSFGGTYEQYF.

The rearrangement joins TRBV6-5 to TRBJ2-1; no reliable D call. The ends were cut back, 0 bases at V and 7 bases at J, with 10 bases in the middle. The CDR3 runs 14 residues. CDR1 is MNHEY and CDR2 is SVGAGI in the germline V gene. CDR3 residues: CASSYSGDKNEQFF. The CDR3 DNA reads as TGTGCCAGCAGTTACTCGGGTGACAAGAATGAGCAGTTCTTC.

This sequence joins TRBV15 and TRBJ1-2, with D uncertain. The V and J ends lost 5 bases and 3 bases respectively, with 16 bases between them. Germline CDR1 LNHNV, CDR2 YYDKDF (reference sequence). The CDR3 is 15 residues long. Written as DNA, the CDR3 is TGTGCCACCAGCTCTCTGTCGGTTTCGGACTATGGCTACACCTTC. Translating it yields CATSSLSVSDYGYTF.

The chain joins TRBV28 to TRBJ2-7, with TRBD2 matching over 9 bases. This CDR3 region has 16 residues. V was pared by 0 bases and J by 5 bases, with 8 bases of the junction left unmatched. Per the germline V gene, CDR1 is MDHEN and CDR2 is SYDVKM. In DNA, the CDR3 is TGTGCCAGCAGTTTATGCGCAAGCGGGAGGTCCCACGAGCAGTACTTC. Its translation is CASSLCASGRSHEQYF.

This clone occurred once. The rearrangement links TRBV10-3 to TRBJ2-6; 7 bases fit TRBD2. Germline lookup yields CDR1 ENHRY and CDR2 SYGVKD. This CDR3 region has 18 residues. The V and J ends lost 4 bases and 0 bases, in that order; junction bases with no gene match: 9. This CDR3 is CAISAGRGPPSGANVLTF. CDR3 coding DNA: TGTGCCATCAGTGCGGGGAGGGGACCCCCCTCTGGGGCCAACGTCCTGACTTTC.

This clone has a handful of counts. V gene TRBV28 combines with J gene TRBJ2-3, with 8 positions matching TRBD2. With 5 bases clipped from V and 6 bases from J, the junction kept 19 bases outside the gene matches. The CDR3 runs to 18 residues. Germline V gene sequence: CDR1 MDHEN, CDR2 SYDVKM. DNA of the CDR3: TGTGCCAGCAGTCCTACTTTGTGTCCGGGAGGGCAAATCGATACGCAGTATTTT. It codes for CASSPTLCPGGQIDTQYF.

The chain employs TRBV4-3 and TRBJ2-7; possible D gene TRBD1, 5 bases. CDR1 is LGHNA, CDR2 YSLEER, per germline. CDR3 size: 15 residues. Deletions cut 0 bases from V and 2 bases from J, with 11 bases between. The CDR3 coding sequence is TGCGCCAGCAGCCAAGAAACAGGCCGAACCTACGAGCAGTACTTC. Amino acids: CASSQETGRTYEQYF.

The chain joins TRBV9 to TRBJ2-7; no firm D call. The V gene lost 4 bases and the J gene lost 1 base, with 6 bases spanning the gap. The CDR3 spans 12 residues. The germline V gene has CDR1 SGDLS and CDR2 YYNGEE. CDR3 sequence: CASSSRSYEQYF. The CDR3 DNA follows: TGTGCCAGCAGCTCTCGTTCCTACGAGCAGTACTTC.

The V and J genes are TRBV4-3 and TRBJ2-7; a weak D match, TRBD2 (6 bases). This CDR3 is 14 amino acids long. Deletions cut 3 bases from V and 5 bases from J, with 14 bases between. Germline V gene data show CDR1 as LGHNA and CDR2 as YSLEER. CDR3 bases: TGCGCCAGCAGCCAGGTGATAGCGGAGCACGAGCAGTACTTC. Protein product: CASSQVIAEHEQYF.

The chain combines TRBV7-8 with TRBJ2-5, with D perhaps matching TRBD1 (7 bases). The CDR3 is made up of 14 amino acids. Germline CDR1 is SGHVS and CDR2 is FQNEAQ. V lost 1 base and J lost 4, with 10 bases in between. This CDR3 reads CASSLVQGGETQYF. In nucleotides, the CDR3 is TGTGCCAGCAGCTTAGTGCAGGGGGGAGAGACCCAGTACTTC. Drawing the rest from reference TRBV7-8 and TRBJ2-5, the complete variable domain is GAGVSQSPRYKVAKRGQDVALRCDPISGHVSLFWYQQALGQGPEFLTYFQNEAQLDKSGLPSDRFFAERPEGSVSTLKIQRTQQEDSAVYLCASSLVQGGETQYFGPGTRLLVL.

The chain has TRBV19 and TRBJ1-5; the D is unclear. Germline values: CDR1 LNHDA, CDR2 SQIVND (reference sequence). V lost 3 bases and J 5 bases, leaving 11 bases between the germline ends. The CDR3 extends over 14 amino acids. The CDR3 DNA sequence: TGTGCCAGTAGTATTGGCATCATGTATCAGCCCCAGCATTTT. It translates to CASSIGIMYQPQHF.

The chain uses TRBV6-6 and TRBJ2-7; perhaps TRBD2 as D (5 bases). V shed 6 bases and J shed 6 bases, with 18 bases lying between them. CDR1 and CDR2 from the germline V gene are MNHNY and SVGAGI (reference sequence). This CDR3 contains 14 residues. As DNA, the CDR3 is TGTGCCAGCAGCCCCGGGTCCCCGGGGTGCGAGCAGTACTTC. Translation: CASSPGSPGCEQYF.

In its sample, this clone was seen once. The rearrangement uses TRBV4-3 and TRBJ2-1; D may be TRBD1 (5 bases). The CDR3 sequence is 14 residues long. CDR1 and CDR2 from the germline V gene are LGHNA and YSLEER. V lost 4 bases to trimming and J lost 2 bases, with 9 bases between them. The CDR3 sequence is CASSPRGPYNEQFF. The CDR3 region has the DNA TGCGCCAGCAGCCCTAGGGGCCCCTACAATGAGCAGTTCTTC.

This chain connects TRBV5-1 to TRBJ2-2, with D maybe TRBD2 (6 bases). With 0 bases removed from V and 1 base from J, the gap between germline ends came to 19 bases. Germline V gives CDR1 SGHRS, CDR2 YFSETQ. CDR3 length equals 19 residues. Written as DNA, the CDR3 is TGCGCCAGCAGCTTGGTGCTTAGGGCGGGACTCATGAACACCGGGGAGCTGTTTTTT. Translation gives CASSLVLRAGLMNTGELFF. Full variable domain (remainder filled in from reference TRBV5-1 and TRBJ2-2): KAGVTQTPRYLIKTRGQQVTLSCSPISGHRSVSWYQQTPGQGLQFLFEYFSETQRNKGNFPGRFSGRQFSNSRSEMNVSTLELGDSALYLCASSLVLRAGLMNTGELFFGEGSRLTVL.

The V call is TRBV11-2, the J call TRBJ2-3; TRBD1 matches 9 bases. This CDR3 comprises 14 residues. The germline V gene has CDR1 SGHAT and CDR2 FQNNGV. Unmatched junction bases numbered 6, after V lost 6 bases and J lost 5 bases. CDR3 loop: CASSQQGAVDTQYF. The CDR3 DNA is TGTGCCAGCAGTCAACAGGGGGCTGTAGATACGCAGTATTTT.

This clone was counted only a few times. CDR3 residues: CASSWRGSTDTQYF. The CDR3 nucleotides are TGTGCCAGCAGCTGGCGGGGTAGCACAGATACGCAGTATTTT. The chain combines TRBV27 with TRBJ2-3; perhaps TRBD2 as D (6 bases). V lost 6 bases to trimming and J lost 0 bases, with 10 bases between them. CDR3 size: 14 residues. Germline V gene data show CDR1 as MNHEY and CDR2 as SMNVEV (reference sequence).

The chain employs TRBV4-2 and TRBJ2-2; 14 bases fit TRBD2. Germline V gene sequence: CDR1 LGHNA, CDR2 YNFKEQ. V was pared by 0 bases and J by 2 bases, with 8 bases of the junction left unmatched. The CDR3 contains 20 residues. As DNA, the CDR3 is TGTGCCAGCAGCCAAGATGGGAGGACTAGCGGGAGGAACAACACCGGGGAGCTGTTTTTT. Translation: CASSQDGRTSGRNNTGELFF.

CDR3 coding DNA: TGTGCTAGTGGTTTGGGATGGGGGCGGGACAATGAGCAGTTCTTC. Translation gives CASGLGWGRDNEQFF. V usage is TRBV12-5 and J usage is TRBJ2-1; possible D gene TRBD1, 6 bases. The length of the CDR3 is 15 residues. Deletions cut 1 base from V and 5 bases from J, with 12 bases between. Germline-derived CDR1 and CDR2 are LGHNT and FRNRAP.

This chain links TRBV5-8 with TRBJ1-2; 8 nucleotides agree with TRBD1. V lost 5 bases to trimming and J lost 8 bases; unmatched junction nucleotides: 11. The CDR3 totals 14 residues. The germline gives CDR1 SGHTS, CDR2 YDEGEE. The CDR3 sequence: CASSQDRDLRGYTF. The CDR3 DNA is TGTGCCAGCAGTCAGGACAGGGATCTCCGGGGCTACACCTTC.

The CDR3 DNA sequence: TGTGCCAGTACCCCCCGACAGGGCCCCTTCTATGGCTACACCTTC. It codes for CASTPRQGPFYGYTF. This chain connects TRBV19 to TRBJ1-2, with 7 bases identical to TRBD1. Germline V gene data show CDR1 as LNHDA and CDR2 as SQIVND (reference sequence). This CDR3 has 15 residues. J gave up 4 bases and V 7 bases, and 12 bases lay outside the gene matches.

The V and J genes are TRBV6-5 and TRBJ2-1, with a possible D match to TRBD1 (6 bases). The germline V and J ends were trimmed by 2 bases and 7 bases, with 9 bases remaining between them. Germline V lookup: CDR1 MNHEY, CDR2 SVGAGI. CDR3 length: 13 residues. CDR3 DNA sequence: TGTGCCAGCAGTTACCGACAGGAGAATGAGCAGTTCTTC. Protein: CASSYRQENEQFF.

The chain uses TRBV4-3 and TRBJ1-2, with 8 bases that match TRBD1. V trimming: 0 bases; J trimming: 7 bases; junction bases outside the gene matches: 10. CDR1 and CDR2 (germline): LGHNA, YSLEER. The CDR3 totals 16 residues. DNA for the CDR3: TGCGCCAGCAGCCAAGATGAAAGACAGGGGACTGGTGGCTACACCTTC. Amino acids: CASSQDERQGTGGYTF.

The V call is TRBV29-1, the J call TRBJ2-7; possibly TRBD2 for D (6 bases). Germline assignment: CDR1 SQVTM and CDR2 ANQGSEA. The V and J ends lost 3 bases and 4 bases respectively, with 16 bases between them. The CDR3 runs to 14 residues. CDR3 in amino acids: CSVDSCGTVYEQYF. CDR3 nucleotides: TGCAGCGTTGATTCGTGCGGGACGGTTTACGAGCAGTACTTC.

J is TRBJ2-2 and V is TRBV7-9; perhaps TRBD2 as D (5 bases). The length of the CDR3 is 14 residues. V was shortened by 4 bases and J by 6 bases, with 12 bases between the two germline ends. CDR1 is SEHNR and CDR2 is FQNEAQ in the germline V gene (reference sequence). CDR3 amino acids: CASSYSGSAGELFF. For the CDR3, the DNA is TGTGCCAGCAGCTACTCGGGGTCGGCCGGGGAGCTGTTTTTT.